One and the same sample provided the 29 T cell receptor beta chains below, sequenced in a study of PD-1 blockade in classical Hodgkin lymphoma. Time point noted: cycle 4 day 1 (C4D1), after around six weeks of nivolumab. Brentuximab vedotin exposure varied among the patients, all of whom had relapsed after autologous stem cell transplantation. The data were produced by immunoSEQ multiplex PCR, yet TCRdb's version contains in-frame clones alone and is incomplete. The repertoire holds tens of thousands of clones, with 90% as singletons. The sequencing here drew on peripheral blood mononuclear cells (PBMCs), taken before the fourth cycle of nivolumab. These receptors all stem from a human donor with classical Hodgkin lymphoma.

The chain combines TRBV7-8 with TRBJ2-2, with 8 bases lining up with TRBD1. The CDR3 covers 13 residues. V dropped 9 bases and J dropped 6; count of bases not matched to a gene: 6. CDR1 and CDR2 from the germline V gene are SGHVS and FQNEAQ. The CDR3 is CASPTGAAGELFF. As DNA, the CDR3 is TGTGCCAGTCCGACAGGGGCGGCCGGGGAGCTGTTTTTT. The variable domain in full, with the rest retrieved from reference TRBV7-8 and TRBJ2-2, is GAGVSQSPRYKVAKRGQDVALRCDPISGHVSLFWYQQALGQGPEFLTYFQNEAQLDKSGLPSDRFFAERPEGSVSTLKIQRTQQEDSAVYLCASPTGAAGELFFGEGSRLTVL.

The CDR3 loop reads CASYFRAGNTEAFF. CDR3 DNA sequence: TGTGCCAGCTACTTCCGGGCTGGGAACACTGAAGCTTTCTTT. V and J are TRBV6-6 and TRBJ1-1; D remains ambiguous. The CDR3 spans 14 residues. V was cut by 8 bases and J by 1 base, with 14 bases left in between. In germline, CDR1 is MNHNY, CDR2 SVGAGI (reference sequence).

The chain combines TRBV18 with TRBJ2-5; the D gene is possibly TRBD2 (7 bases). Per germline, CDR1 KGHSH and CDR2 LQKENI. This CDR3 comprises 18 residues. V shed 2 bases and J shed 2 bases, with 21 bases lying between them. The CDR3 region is CASSPLRGGPLTQETQYF. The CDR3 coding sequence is TGTGCCAGCTCACCATTGAGGGGGGGCCCCCTAACTCAAGAGACCCAGTACTTC.

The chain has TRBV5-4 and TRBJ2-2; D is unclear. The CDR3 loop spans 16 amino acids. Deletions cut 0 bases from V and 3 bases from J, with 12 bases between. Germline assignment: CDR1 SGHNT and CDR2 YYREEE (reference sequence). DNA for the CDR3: TGTGCCAGCAGCTTGGCCATGGGCGCGGACACCGGGGAGCTGTTTTTT. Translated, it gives CASSLAMGADTGELFF. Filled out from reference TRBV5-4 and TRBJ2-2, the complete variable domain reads ETGVTQSPTHLIKTRGQQVTLRCSSQSGHNTVSWYQQALGQGPQFIFQYYREEENGRGNFPPRFSGLQFPNYSSELNVNALELDDSALYLCASSLAMGADTGELFFGEGSRLTVL.

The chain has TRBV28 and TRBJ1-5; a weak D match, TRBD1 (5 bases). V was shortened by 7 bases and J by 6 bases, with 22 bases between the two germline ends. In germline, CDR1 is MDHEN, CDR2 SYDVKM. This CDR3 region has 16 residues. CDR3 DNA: TGTGCCAGCAAAGGAAAGGGGTTGGGGGAGGGTCAGCCCCAGCATTTT. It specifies CASKGKGLGEGQPQHF.

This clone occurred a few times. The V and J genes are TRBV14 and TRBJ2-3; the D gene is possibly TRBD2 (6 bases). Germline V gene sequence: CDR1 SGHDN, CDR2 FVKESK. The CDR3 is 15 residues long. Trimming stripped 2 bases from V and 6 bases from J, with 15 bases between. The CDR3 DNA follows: TGTGCCAGCAGCCAACGGGACTTCGCAGGGGATACGCAGTATTTT. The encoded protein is CASSQRDFAGDTQYF.

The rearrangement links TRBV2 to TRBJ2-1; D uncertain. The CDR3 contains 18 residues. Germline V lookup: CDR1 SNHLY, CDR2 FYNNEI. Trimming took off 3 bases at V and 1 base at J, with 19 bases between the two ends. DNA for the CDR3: TGTGCCAGCAGTGACGACTTATCGCAAAGGTTATCCTACAATGAGCAGTTCTTC. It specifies CASSDDLSQRLSYNEQFF.

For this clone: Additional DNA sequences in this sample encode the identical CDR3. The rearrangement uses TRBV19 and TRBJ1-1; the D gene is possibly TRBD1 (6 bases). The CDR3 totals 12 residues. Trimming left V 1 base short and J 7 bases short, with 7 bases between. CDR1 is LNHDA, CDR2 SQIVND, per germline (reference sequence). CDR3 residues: CASSIGGGEAFF. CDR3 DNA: TGTGCCAGTAGTATAGGAGGGGGTGAAGCTTTCTTT.

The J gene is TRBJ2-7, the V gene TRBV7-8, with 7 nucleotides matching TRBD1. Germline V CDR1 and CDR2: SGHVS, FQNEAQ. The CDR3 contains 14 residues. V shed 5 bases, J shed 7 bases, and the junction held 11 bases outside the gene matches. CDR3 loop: CASSPGTAFDEQYF. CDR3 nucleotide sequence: TGTGCCAGCAGCCCCGGGACAGCGTTTGATGAGCAGTACTTC.

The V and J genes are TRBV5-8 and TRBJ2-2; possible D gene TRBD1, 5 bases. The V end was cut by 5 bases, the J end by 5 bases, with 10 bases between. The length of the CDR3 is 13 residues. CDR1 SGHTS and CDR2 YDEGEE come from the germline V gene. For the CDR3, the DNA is TGTGCCAGCAGTAGCAGGGTGACCGGGGAGCTGTTTTTT. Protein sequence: CASSSRVTGELFF.

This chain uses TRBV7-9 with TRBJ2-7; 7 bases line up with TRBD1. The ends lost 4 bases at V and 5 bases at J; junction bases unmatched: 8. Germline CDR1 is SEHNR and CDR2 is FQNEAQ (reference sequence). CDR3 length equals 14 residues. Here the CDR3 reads CASSSGGNLHEQYF. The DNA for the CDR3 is TGTGCCAGCAGCTCAGGGGGAAATCTCCACGAGCAGTACTTC.

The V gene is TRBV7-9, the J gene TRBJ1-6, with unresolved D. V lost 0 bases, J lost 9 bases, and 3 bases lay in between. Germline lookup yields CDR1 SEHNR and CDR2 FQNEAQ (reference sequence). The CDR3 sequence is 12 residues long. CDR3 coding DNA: TGTGCCAGCAGCTTAGCGGGTTCACCCCTCCACTTT. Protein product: CASSLAGSPLHF.

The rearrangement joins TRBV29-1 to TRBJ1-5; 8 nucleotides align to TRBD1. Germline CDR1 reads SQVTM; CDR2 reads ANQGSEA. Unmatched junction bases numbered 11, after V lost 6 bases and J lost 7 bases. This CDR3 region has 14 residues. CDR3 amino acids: CSVLKEGTGQPQHF. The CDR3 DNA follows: TGCAGCGTCCTAAAAGAAGGGACAGGCCAGCCCCAGCATTTT. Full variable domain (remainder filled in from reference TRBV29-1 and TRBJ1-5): SAVISQKPSRDICQRGTSLTIQCQVDSQVTMMFWYRQQPGQSLTLIATANQGSEATYESGFVIDKFPISRPNLTFSTLTVSNMSPEDSSIYLCSVLKEGTGQPQHFGDGTRLSIL.

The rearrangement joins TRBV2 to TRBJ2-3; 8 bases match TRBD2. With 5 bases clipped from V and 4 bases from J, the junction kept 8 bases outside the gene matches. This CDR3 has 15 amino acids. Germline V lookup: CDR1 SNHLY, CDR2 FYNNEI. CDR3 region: CASSLRGDGADTQYF. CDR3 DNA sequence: TGTGCCAGCAGTTTGCGGGGGGATGGGGCAGATACGCAGTATTTT.

CDR3 nucleotide sequence: TGTGCCAGCAGTCTGACAGGGGGCTATGGCTACACCTTC. It is translated as CASSLTGGYGYTF. The chain couples TRBV6-5 to TRBJ1-2; 9 bases match TRBD1. With 5 bases clipped from V and 4 bases from J, the junction kept 2 bases outside the gene matches. Germline assignment: CDR1 MNHEY and CDR2 SVGAGI. This CDR3 contains 13 residues.

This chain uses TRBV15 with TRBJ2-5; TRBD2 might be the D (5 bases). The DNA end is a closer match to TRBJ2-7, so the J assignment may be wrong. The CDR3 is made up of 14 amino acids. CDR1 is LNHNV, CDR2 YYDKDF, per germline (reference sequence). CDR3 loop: CATSRRGNSYEQYF. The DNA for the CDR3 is TGTGCCACCAGCAGACGGGGTAACTCCTACGAGCAGTACTTC.

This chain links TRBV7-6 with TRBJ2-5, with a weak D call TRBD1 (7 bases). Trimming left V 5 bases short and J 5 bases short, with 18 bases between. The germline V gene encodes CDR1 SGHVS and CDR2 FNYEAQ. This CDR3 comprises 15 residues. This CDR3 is CASSRLTGAGETQYF. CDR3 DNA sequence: TGTGCCAGCAGCCGCCTAACAGGGGCGGGGGAGACCCAGTACTTC.

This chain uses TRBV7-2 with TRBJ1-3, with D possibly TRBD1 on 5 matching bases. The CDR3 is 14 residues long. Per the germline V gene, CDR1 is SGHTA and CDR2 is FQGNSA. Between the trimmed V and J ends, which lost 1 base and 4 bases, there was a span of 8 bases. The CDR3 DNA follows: TGTGCCAGCAGCTTAGGTAGACAGGGAAACACCATATATTTT. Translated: CASSLGRQGNTIYF.

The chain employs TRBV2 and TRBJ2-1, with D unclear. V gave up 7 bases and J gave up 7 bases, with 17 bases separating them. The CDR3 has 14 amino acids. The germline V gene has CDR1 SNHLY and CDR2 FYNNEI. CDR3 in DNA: TGTGCCAGCAACCCGGACGAATCGTGGAATGAGCAGTTCTTC. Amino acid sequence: CASNPDESWNEQFF.

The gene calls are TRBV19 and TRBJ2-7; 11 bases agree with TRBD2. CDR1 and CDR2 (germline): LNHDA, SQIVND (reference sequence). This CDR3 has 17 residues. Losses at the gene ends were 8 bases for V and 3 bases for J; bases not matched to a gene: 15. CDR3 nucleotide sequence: TGTGCCAGTGCGGGCCTAGCGGGGGGCCCGAAACACTACGAGCAGTACTTC. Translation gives CASAGLAGGPKHYEQYF.

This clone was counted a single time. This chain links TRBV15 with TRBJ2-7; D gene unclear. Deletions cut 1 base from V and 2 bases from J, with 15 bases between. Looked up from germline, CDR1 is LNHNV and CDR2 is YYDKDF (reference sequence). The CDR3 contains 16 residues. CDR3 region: CATSRALGYLAYEQYF. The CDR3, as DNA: TGTGCCACCAGCAGAGCATTGGGTTACCTAGCCTACGAGCAGTACTTC.

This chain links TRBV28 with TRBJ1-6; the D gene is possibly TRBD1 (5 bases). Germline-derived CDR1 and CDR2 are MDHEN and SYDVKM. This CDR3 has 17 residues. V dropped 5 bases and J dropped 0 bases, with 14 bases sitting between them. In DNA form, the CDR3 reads TGTGCCAGCAGTATCAGGGCGTCAATCTCCTATAATTCACCCCTCCACTTT. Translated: CASSIRASISYNSPLHF. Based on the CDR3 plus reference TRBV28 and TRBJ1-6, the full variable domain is DVKVTQSSRYLVKRTGEKVFLECVQDMDHENMFWYRQDPGLGLRLIYFSYDVKMKEKGDIPEGYSVSREKKERFSLILESASTNQTSMYLCASSIRASISYNSPLHFGNGTRLTVT.

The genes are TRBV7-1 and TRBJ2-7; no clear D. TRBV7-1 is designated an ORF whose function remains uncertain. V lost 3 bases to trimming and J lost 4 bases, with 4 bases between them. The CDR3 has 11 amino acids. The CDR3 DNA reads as TGTGCCAGCAGCTCCCTTTACGAGCAGTACTTC. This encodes CASSSLYEQYF.

CDR3 DNA sequence: TGTGCCAGCAGTTTACGGGGTGATTATTACGAGCAGTACTTC. This gives the protein CASSLRGDYYEQYF. V and J are TRBV27 and TRBJ2-7, with D perhaps matching TRBD2 (5 bases). Trimming pared 2 bases from V and 4 bases from J, leaving 12 bases between. This CDR3 is 14 amino acids long. The germline V gene has CDR1 MNHEY and CDR2 SMNVEV (reference sequence).

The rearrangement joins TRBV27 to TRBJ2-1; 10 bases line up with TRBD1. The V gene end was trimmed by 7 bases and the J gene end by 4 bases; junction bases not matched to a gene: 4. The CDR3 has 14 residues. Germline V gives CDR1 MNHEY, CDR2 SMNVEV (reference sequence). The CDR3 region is CASTRTGGYNEQFF. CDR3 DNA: TGTGCCAGCACCAGGACAGGGGGGTACAATGAGCAGTTCTTC.

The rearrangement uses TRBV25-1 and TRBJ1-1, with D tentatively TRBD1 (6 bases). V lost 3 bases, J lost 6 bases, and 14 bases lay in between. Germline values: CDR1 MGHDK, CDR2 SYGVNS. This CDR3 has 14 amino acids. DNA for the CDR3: TGTGCCAGCAGTGACTACCACAGGGTAGCTGAAGCTTTCTTT. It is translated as CASSDYHRVAEAFF. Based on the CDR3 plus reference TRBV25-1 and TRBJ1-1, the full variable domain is EADIYQTPRYLVIGTGKKITLECSQTMGHDKMYWYQQDPGMELHLIHYSYGVNSTEKGDLSSESTVSRIRTEHFPLTLESARPSHTSQYLCASSDYHRVAEAFFGQGTRLTVV.

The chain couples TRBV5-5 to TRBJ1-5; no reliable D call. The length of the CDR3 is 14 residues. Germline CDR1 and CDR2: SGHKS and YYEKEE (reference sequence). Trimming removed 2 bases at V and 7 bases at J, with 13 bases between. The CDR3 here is CASSFVTAEQPQHF. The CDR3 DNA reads TGTGCCAGCAGCTTTGTAACAGCAGAACAGCCCCAGCATTTT.

CDR3 region: CASSRTAISGGAAGELFF. For the CDR3, the DNA is TGTGCCAGCAGCCGAACGGCAATTAGCGGGGGGGCCGCCGGGGAGCTGTTTTTT. The chain employs TRBV7-6 and TRBJ2-2; 11 bases are a match to TRBD2. Germline CDR1 and CDR2: SGHVS and FNYEAQ. There are 18 residues in the CDR3. The ends lost 5 bases at V and 6 bases at J; junction bases unmatched: 14.

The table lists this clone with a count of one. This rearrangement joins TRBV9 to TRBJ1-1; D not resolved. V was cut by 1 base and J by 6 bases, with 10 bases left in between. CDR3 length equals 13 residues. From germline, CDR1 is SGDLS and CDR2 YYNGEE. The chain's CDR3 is CASSVSGSAEAFF. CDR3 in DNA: TGTGCCAGCAGCGTATCCGGTTCCGCTGAAGCTTTCTTT.